The 15 T cell receptor beta chains below all came from one sample that was sequenced in a study of blood T cells in healthy people across ages. Through a sample-barcoded 5' primer and a J-beta primer mix, a second PCR was run for 7 to 11 cycles. TCRdb reanalysed the 5' RACE reads using MiXCR and keeps one entry per CDR3 protein. This sample has 800,000 to 950,000 distinct CDR3 sequences; 35% to 40% occur once, and the top ten carry under 15%. Input material: blood. The receptors originated from a man aged 18-30 years in good health.

The chain recombines TRBV7-2 with TRBJ1-5, with a weak D call TRBD1 (5 bases). CDR3 length equals 15 residues. In germline, CDR1 is SGHTA, CDR2 FQGNSA. V was shortened by 4 bases and J by 2 bases, with 12 bases between the two germline ends. The CDR3 region has the DNA TGTGCCAGCAGCTCTCAGGGAGGCGGCAATCAGCCCCAGCATTTT. This encodes CASSSQGGGNQPQHF.

The table lists this clonotype with a few counts. The V and J genes are TRBV30 and TRBJ1-2; no clear D gene. Trimming took off 5 bases at V and 1 base at J, with 2 bases between the two ends. Germline values: CDR1 GTSNPN, CDR2 SVGIG (reference sequence). This CDR3 has 10 residues. CDR3 coding DNA: TGTGCCTGGTTTAACTATGGCTACACCTTC. Protein: CAWFNYGYTF.

The chain couples TRBV5-1 to TRBJ2-5, with a tentative D call TRBD2 (7 bases). The CDR3 spans 14 residues. Trimming took 4 bases from V and 11 from J, leaving 21 bases between them. CDR1 SGHRS and CDR2 YFSETQ come from the germline V gene. The CDR3: CASSPKGGANEQYF. DNA for the CDR3: TGCGCCAGCAGCCCAAAAGGGGGGGCCAATGAGCAGTACTTC.

The CDR3 coding sequence is TGTGCCAGCACCGATCAAGAGACCCAGTTCTTC. This translates into CASTDQETQFF. The chain uses TRBV7-2 and TRBJ2-5; D is ambiguous. The J call could be wrong; TRBJ2-1 is a better fit for the DNA end. The CDR3 is made up of 11 amino acids. Looked up from germline, CDR1 is SGHTA and CDR2 is FQGNSA.

This clonotype was counted once. The J gene is TRBJ2-1, the V gene TRBV9; D may correspond to TRBD1 or TRBD2 (6 bases each). V lost 4 bases and J lost 10, with 24 bases in between. Germline CDR1 is SGDLS and CDR2 is YYNGEE. The CDR3 loop spans 16 amino acids. CDR3 region: CASSPRGPDTSYEQFF. As DNA, the CDR3 is TGTGCCAGCAGCCCCCGGGGGCCGGACACATCCTACGAGCAGTTCTTC.

V and J are TRBV28 and TRBJ2-3; unclear D gene. This CDR3 spans 12 amino acids. Germline V CDR1 and CDR2: MDHEN, SYDVKM. Trimming took off 7 bases at V and 6 bases at J, with 11 bases between the two ends. The CDR3 DNA follows: TGTGCCAGCACCACTAAATCTGATACGCAGTATTTT. Translating it yields CASTTKSDTQYF. Using reference TRBV28 and TRBJ2-3 for the parts outside the CDR3, the full variable domain is DVKVTQSSRYLVKRTGEKVFLECVQDMDHENMFWYRQDPGLGLRLIYFSYDVKMKEKGDIPEGYSVSREKKERFSLILESASTNQTSMYLCASTTKSDTQYFGPGTRLTVL.

The rearrangement joins TRBV7-3 to TRBJ2-3; 7 nucleotides agree with TRBD1. The CDR3 has 15 residues. Germline lookup yields CDR1 SGHTA and CDR2 FQGTGA. J was trimmed by 6 bases and V by 5 bases; bases with no gene match: 11. The DNA for the CDR3 is TGTGCCAGCAGCCTCCAGGGGGAGACGGGGGATACGCAGTATTTT. It translates to CASSLQGETGDTQYF.

The chain recombines TRBV27 with TRBJ1-5, with 7 positions matching TRBD1. The germline CDR1 and CDR2 sequences are MNHEY and SMNVEV (reference sequence). CDR3 length equals 13 residues. V lost 5 bases, J lost 9 bases, and 7 bases stayed unmatched. CDR3 in DNA: TGTGCCAGCAGTCTAACAGGGGAGCGGCCCCAGCATTTT. This gives the protein CASSLTGERPQHF.

This clonotype came up many times. The chain has TRBV12-3 or TRBV12-4 and TRBJ2-1, with 10 bases lining up with TRBD1. V was pared by 7 bases and J by 7 bases, with 4 bases of the junction left unmatched. The CDR3 has 13 residues. DNA for the CDR3: TGTGCCAGCACCCCGGGACAGGGGAATGAGCAGTTCTTC. Translating gives CASTPGQGNEQFF.

This clonotype was seen at least ten times. This chain uses TRBV6-5 with TRBJ2-5, with D possibly being TRBD2 (5 bases). The CDR3 contains 14 residues. Germline CDR1 and CDR2: MNHEY and SVGAGI. Trimming pared 4 bases from V and 2 bases from J, leaving 11 bases between. CDR3 amino acids: CASSWAGGQETQYF. The CDR3 DNA is TGTGCCAGCAGTTGGGCAGGAGGACAAGAGACCCAGTACTTC.

DNA for the CDR3: TGTGCCAGCAGCTGGAGGGTCGGGCAGCGCTCAGGGGCCAACGTCCTGACTTTC. It codes for CASSWRVGQRSGANVLTF. The chain has TRBV5-6 and TRBJ2-6; tentatively, D is TRBD2 (6 bases). The CDR3 is made up of 18 amino acids. In germline, CDR1 is SGHDT, CDR2 YYEEEE. Between the trimmed V and J ends, which lost 3 bases and 4 bases, there was a span of 20 bases.

This clonotype was seen a few times. The chain links TRBV25-1 to TRBJ1-2; D is ambiguous. With 2 bases removed from V and 0 bases from J, the gap between germline ends came to 13 bases. Germline CDR1 and CDR2: MGHDK and SYGVNS. CDR3 length: 16 residues. The CDR3 loop reads CASSEGSRISNYGYTF. CDR3 nucleotides: TGTGCCAGCAGTGAAGGTTCAAGGATCTCTAACTATGGCTACACCTTC.

In nucleotides, the CDR3 is TGCGCCAGCAGCCGGTGGACCGGGGGCCAGAACACTGAAGCTTTCTTT. This encodes CASSRWTGGQNTEAFF. This chain links TRBV5-1 with TRBJ1-1, with a weak D call TRBD1 (6 bases). Looked up from germline, CDR1 is SGHRS and CDR2 is YFSETQ. The CDR3 length is 16 residues. Trimming cost V 4 bases and J 1 base, with 17 bases left between them.

The genes are TRBV20-1 and TRBJ2-1; D is undetermined. Germline V gene lookup returns CDR1 DFQATT and CDR2 SNEGSKA (reference sequence). The CDR3 loop spans 13 amino acids. V was shortened by 4 bases and J by 0 bases, with 7 bases between the two germline ends. DNA of the CDR3: TGCAGTGCTACGCGTCTCTCCTACAATGAGCAGTTCTTC. Its protein is CSATRLSYNEQFF.

The rearrangement uses TRBV13 and TRBJ2-3; D call uncertain. Per the germline V gene, CDR1 is PRHDT and CDR2 is FYEKMQ (reference sequence). There are 12 residues in the CDR3. V dropped 4 bases and J dropped 3 bases, with 5 bases sitting between them. In DNA, the CDR3 is TGTGCCAGCAGCTCGGAAACAGATACGCAGTATTTT. Amino acids: CASSSETDTQYF.